Given below is one T cell receptor (beta chain) in context. Assay: immunoSEQ multiplex PCR; the TCRdb copy retains only in-frame clones and omits some. The top ten hold about 0.31% of the sample, which has about 94,000 clones, roughly 84% seen once. The data derive from a study of OX40 agonist ivuxolimab in advanced cancers. The CDR3 is made up of 16 amino acids. The source is an adult with an advanced solid tumor such as melanoma, head and neck, liver or kidney cancer. Here the sequenced sample was CD4+ or CD8+ T cells sorted from blood, taken in a trial of the OX40 agonist ivuxolimab. The rearrangement links TRBV21-1 to TRBJ1-4; TRBD1, as called in the table, went unchecked against the DNA. TRBV21-1 has pseudogene status. As DNA, the CDR3 is TGTGCCAGCAGCGCTTACAGGGGGCCTGTGAATGAAAAACTGTTTTTT. It is translated as CASSAYRGPVNEKLFF.